This TCR beta chain was documented in a study of T-cell reconstitution after alpha-beta-depleted transplantation in children. Overall study results and limits: Several patients had high TCRbeta diversity at day 60; it came from surviving recipient T cells and thymic progenitors. Two months or so post-transplant, alpha-beta T cells reportedly derived from several hundred expanded graft clones. T cells produced anew were the main source of T-cell counts and diversity one year after transplant.

J lost 0 bases, V lost 7 bases, and 10 bases had no gene match. Germline V lookup: CDR1 MDHEN, CDR2 SYDVKM. This CDR3 is built from 17 residues. Concerning this clonotype itself: Its cognate antigen is unknown.

The library targeted TCRbeta and was prepared with unique molecular identifiers. TCRdb reanalysed the PCR reads using MiXCR and keeps one entry per CDR3 protein. The sample holds about 580,000 distinct CDR3 sequences, 20% to 25% seen once. The rearrangement joins TRBV28 to TRBJ2-1; 9 bases align to TRBD2. This sequence was found in a boy younger than two who had a stem cell transplant for acute myeloid leukemia, so the T cells may come from the graft donor. This sample comprised PBMCs, mostly from graft donor cells, obtained 360 days after TCRalphabeta/CD19-depleted stem cell transplant. CDR3 residues: CASIGAGGQSSYNEQFF. The DNA of the CDR3 is TGTGCCAGCATCGGAGCGGGGGGACAGAGCTCCTACAATGAGCAGTTCTTC.